This entry is about one TCR beta chain. Mismatch with germline at one junction end may stem from a read error. The data belong to a study of breast tumors, draining lymph nodes, adjacent tissues. Using its own MiXCR run on the multiplex PCR reads, TCRdb lists one record per CDR3 protein. The sample consists of 20,000 or so distinct CDR3 sequences, over 40% of them appearing once. The length of the CDR3 is 17 residues. The germline V gene encodes CDR1 SGHAT and CDR2 FQNNGV. Material: breast tumor tissue. This TCR was sampled from a female donor with breast cancer. Some clones in this sample may be carry-over from other donors' samples. V is TRBV11-2 and J is TRBJ2-3, with D perhaps matching TRBD2 (6 bases). In DNA, the CDR3 is TGTGCCAGCAGCCAAGTGGAGGGATTGGTAACCACAGATACGCGGTATTTT. Amino acid sequence: CASSQVEGLVTTDTRYF. Full variable domain (remainder filled in from reference TRBV11-2 and TRBJ2-3): EAGVAQSPRYKIIEKRQSVAFWCNPISGHATLYWYQQILGQGPKLLIQFQNNGVVDDSQLPKDRFSAERLKGVDSTLKIQPAKLEDSAVYLCASSQVEGLVTTDTRYFGPGTRLTVL.